This T cell receptor beta chain was sequenced during a study of blood T cell repertoires in COVID-19. Across the study: Samples came from the United States, Italy and Spain, spanning acute and convalescent COVID-19. Nucleic acid was either cDNA or gDNA, and it came from T cells, B-cell-depleted T cells, or PBMCs.

In the original processing: Amplified reference gene primers provided the basis for estimating nucleated cell counts. Some clones are missing from TCRdb's copy, which holds only in-frame ones; the method was immunoSEQ multiplex PCR. From that table come the V and J calls and clone size; the DNA was used to work out D and trimming. This table holds around 150,000 clones, approximately 80% found once. The CDR3 sequence is 18 residues long. The trim removed 8 bases at V and 6 bases at J, leaving 24 bases unmatched. Per germline, CDR1 LNHDA and CDR2 SQIVND (reference sequence). This TCR derives from an elderly woman in a cohort sampled during active or convalescent COVID-19. The J gene is TRBJ1-2, the V gene TRBV19; 7 bases align to TRBD1. Sequencing was done on a sample of peripheral blood. CDR3 protein: CASSITVIQTGYVDGYTF. The CDR3 DNA reads as TGTGCCAGTTCTATCACCGTAATCCAGACAGGGTATGTGGATGGCTACACCTTC.